Below, 22 T cell receptor beta chains from the same sample are listed, as sequenced in a study of blood T cell repertoires in COVID-19. Data came from immunoSEQ multiplex PCR; TCRdb stores just in-frame clones and leaves some out. The table shows about 330,000 clones, with about 91% occurring only once. What was sequenced was peripheral blood. The receptors come from a man aged 25-45 years with COVID-19, enrolled during active disease.

The V and J genes are TRBV30 and TRBJ1-4; D is undetermined. Looked up from germline, CDR1 is GTSNPN and CDR2 is SVGIG (reference sequence). The germline V and J ends were trimmed by 3 bases and 3 bases, with 8 bases remaining between them. The CDR3 is 13 residues long. CDR3 coding DNA: TGTGCCTGGAGCACAGTTCCTAATGAAAAACTGTTTTTT. Its protein product is CAWSTVPNEKLFF.

The V call is TRBV14, the J call TRBJ2-3; D perhaps matches TRBD2 (7 bases). Trimming left V 4 bases short and J 0 bases short, with 14 bases between. This CDR3 is built from 16 residues. CDR1 and CDR2 from the germline V gene are SGHDN and FVKESK. The CDR3 bases are TGTGCCAGCAGCCCCATCAGGGGAGGGAGCACAGATACGCAGTATTTT. This sequence encodes CASSPIRGGSTDTQYF.

The chain employs TRBV5-6 and TRBJ1-1; perhaps TRBD1 as D (6 bases). V was shortened by 1 base and J by 5 bases, with 27 bases between the two germline ends. Looked up from germline, CDR1 is SGHDT and CDR2 is YYEEEE. This CDR3 contains 19 residues. CDR3 sequence (DNA): TGTGCCAGCAGCTTGCTCGGGTCGCCGGGGGCGGGCGGGGGTACTGAAGCTTTCTTT. Translating it yields CASSLLGSPGAGGGTEAFF.

The chain combines TRBV21-1 with TRBJ1-5; the table's D call, TRBD1, was not checked against the DNA. TRBV21-1 is a pseudogene. The CDR3 length is 14 residues. CDR3 sequence (DNA): TGTGCCAGCCAGCAGGGCCCCGAAGATCAGCCCCAGCATTTT. Translating it yields CASQQGPEDQPQHF.

The chain uses TRBV2 and TRBJ1-1; 8 positions agree with TRBD1. The CDR3 consists of 17 residues. V was pared by 10 bases and J by 4 bases, with 20 bases of the junction left unmatched. The germline V gene encodes CDR1 SNHLY and CDR2 FYNNEI. CDR3 DNA sequence: TGTGCCATCGAGGGGACCGGGACAGGACGGTCCGCCACTGAAGCTTTCTTT. Its translation is CAIEGTGTGRSATEAFF.

CDR3 in DNA: TGTGCCAGCGTACGACTAGCGTATAATGATGAGCAGTTCTTC. Translating gives CASVRLAYNDEQFF. The gene calls are TRBV6-5 and TRBJ2-1; 8 bases are a match to TRBD2. Germline loops: CDR1 MNHEY, CDR2 SVGAGI. The CDR3 totals 14 residues. With 8 bases clipped from V and 8 bases from J, the junction kept 11 bases outside the gene matches.

This sequence joins TRBV10-3 and TRBJ1-4, with D possibly matching TRBD1 (5 bases). This CDR3 spans 14 amino acids. Trimming stripped 6 bases from V and 12 bases from J, with 20 bases between. Germline CDR1 ENHRY, CDR2 SYGVKD. For the CDR3, the DNA is TGTGCCATCAGGGACCCCGGGGGTCGCGAAGAACTGTTTTTT. It specifies CAIRDPGGREELFF.

The rearrangement joins TRBV9 to TRBJ2-3; TRBD1 agrees at 7 bases. CDR1 and CDR2 from the germline V gene are SGDLS and YYNGEE. With V trimmed by 3 bases and J by 3 bases, 10 bases remained unmatched. The CDR3 consists of 16 residues. CDR3 nucleotide sequence: TGTGCCAGCAGCGCCGGAAGGGGGCGAGGGACAGATACGCAGTATTTT. Amino acids: CASSAGRGRGTDTQYF.

J is TRBJ2-5 and V is TRBV30; 12 bases map to TRBD2. Germline lookup yields CDR1 GTSNPN and CDR2 SVGIG (reference sequence). V lost 8 bases to trimming and J lost 1 base; unmatched junction nucleotides: 14. This CDR3 region has 17 residues. The CDR3 protein is CALTRTSGVISQETQYF. CDR3 in DNA: TGTGCCCTGACTCGGACTAGCGGGGTTATCTCCCAAGAGACCCAGTACTTC.

The CDR3 sequence is CAWSVGGDEKLFF. Written as DNA, the CDR3 is TGTGCCTGGAGTGTAGGAGGGGATGAAAAACTGTTTTTT. This rearrangement joins TRBV30 to TRBJ1-4, with D perhaps matching TRBD1 (5 bases). CDR1 is GTSNPN and CDR2 is SVGIG in the germline V gene (reference sequence). This CDR3 contains 13 residues. Trimming removed 0 bases from V and 6 bases from J, with 8 bases in between.

J is TRBJ2-1 and V is TRBV28; 10 bases are shared with TRBD2. V dropped 6 bases and J dropped 6; count of bases not matched to a gene: 2. CDR3 length: 13 amino acids. Germline assignment: CDR1 MDHEN and CDR2 SYDVKM. This chain's CDR3 is CASSLAGVNEQFF. For the CDR3, the DNA is TGTGCCAGCAGCCTAGCGGGAGTCAATGAGCAGTTCTTC. The full variable domain, its missing parts supplied by reference TRBV28 and TRBJ2-1, is DVKVTQSSRYLVKRTGEKVFLECVQDMDHENMFWYRQDPGLGLRLIYFSYDVKMKEKGDIPEGYSVSREKKERFSLILESASTNQTSMYLCASSLAGVNEQFFGPGTRLTVL.

The table lists this clone with a few counts. This CDR3 is CASSPFPEAFF. In nucleotides, the CDR3 is TGTGCCAGCTCACCCTTCCCCGAAGCTTTCTTT. The chain couples TRBV18 to TRBJ1-1; the D is unclear. Trimming removed 3 bases from V and 8 bases from J, with 7 bases in between. CDR1 is KGHSH, CDR2 LQKENI, per germline. There are 11 residues in the CDR3.

J is TRBJ1-5 and V is TRBV19; the match to TRBD1 covers 11 bases. CDR1 is LNHDA, CDR2 SQIVND, per germline (reference sequence). With 4 bases clipped from V and 4 bases from J, the junction kept 9 bases outside the gene matches. The CDR3 has 17 residues. CDR3 residues: CASSRSGTGGMNQPQHF. CDR3 DNA: TGTGCCAGTAGTAGGTCCGGGACAGGGGGTATGAATCAGCCCCAGCATTTT.

This chain connects TRBV25-1 to TRBJ1-1; D uncertain. The length of the CDR3 is 14 residues. Germline assignment: CDR1 MGHDK and CDR2 SYGVNS. V shed 2 bases and J shed 0 bases, with 7 bases lying between them. This chain's CDR3 is CASSEIELNTEAFF. CDR3 nucleotides: TGTGCCAGCAGTGAAATCGAGTTGAACACTGAAGCTTTCTTT.

V gene TRBV7-9 combines with J gene TRBJ2-7; 8 positions match TRBD1. Germline CDR1 reads SEHNR; CDR2 reads FQNEAQ (reference sequence). The CDR3 has 14 amino acids. V was pared by 4 bases and J by 2 bases, with 4 bases of the junction left unmatched. In nucleotides, the CDR3 is TGTGCCAGCAGCTCCGGACAGGGCACCTACGAGCAGTACTTC. Encoded protein: CASSSGQGTYEQYF. Looking up the rest from reference TRBV7-9 and TRBJ2-7 gives the full variable domain: DTGVSQNPRHKITKRGQNVTFRCDPISEHNRLYWYRQTLGQGPEFLTYFQNEAQLEKSRLLSDRFSAERPKGSFSTLEIQRTEQGDSAMYLCASSSGQGTYEQYFGPGTRLTVT.

The rearrangement links TRBV7-9 to TRBJ1-2, with D hard to call. The CDR3 sequence is 11 residues long. Between the trimmed V and J ends, which lost 1 base and 8 bases, there was a span of 5 bases. Per germline, CDR1 SEHNR and CDR2 FQNEAQ (reference sequence). Here the CDR3 reads CASSLGGGYTF. In nucleotides, the CDR3 is TGTGCCAGCAGCTTAGGTGGCGGCTACACCTTC.

The V gene is TRBV11-2, the J gene TRBJ1-1, with D unresolved. The CDR3 runs 13 residues. Trimming stripped 1 base from V and 7 bases from J, with 10 bases between. Germline CDR1 SGHAT, CDR2 FQNNGV. CDR3 in DNA: TGTGCCAGCAGCTTAGTCCCGCGGGATGAAGCTTTCTTT. Protein product: CASSLVPRDEAFF.

V gene TRBV6-5 combines with J gene TRBJ2-1; no firm D call. Germline CDR1 MNHEY, CDR2 SVGAGI. Between the trimmed V and J ends, which lost 2 bases and 0 bases, there was a span of 8 bases. CDR3 length: 15 amino acids. The CDR3 reads CASSYGHSSYNEQFF. CDR3 nucleotide sequence: TGTGCCAGCAGTTACGGGCACAGCTCCTACAATGAGCAGTTCTTC.

This chain joins TRBV24-1 and TRBJ1-2; no firm D call. This CDR3 spans 14 amino acids. Germline values: CDR1 KGHDR, CDR2 SFDVKD. With 2 bases removed from V and 5 bases from J, the gap between germline ends came to 11 bases. CDR3 DNA: TGTGCCACCAGTGATTCCGGGTCGTCATATGGCTACACCTTC. This translates into CATSDSGSSYGYTF.

This chain joins TRBV6-5 and TRBJ2-7, with 8 bases identical to TRBD1. CDR3 length equals 15 residues. The J segment lost 0 bases and the V segment lost 6 bases, leaving 7 bases of the junction unmatched. Germline CDR1 is MNHEY and CDR2 is SVGAGI. CDR3 residues: CASSRQGAGSYEQYF. DNA for the CDR3: TGTGCCAGCAGCCGCCAGGGGGCTGGCTCCTACGAGCAGTACTTC.

The rearrangement joins TRBV7-3 to TRBJ2-7; D may be TRBD2 (8 bases). The CDR3 has 14 residues. The germline V gene has CDR1 SGHTA and CDR2 FQGTGA. Deletions cut 5 bases from V and 2 bases from J, with 13 bases between. CDR3 nucleotides: TGTGCCAGCAGCCCCGGGAGGGGGCCCTACGAGCAGTACTTC. It specifies CASSPGRGPYEQYF.

The rearrangement uses TRBV28 and TRBJ1-5, with a possible D match to TRBD1 (5 bases). Germline CDR1 reads MDHEN; CDR2 reads SYDVKM. The V and J ends lost 2 bases and 7 bases respectively, with 12 bases between them. The CDR3 totals 14 residues. The CDR3 nucleotides are TGTGCCAGCAGTTTAGGAGGGACGGGGCAGCCCCAGCATTTT. Its translation is CASSLGGTGQPQHF.